This T cell receptor beta chain emerged from a study of cytomegalovirus exposure and HLA in healthy donors. Study context: A later analysis reported the 95 to 150 validation repertoires used the same platform as the roughly 670 first-cohort repertoires. Findings and caveats of the study: First-cohort TCR clusters were later found to tend to co-occur in the 120 or so validation repertoires.

This clone has only one observation. Its antigen is undetermined. Sequencing was performed with immunoSEQ multiplex PCR; in TCRdb, only in-frame clones are kept and a portion is missing. This sample carries 65,000 to 95,000 clones, over 85% of them seen once, and the ten largest clones take approximately 3.8%. The CDR3 runs 15 residues. V was clipped by 5 bases and J by 2 bases; unmatched bases: 7. Germline CDR1 reads MNHNS; CDR2 reads SASEGT. This TCR was sampled from a woman in her 30s in good health and CMV-seronegative. The rearrangement joins TRBV6-1 to TRBJ1-2; 8 bases agree with TRBD1. The sample was PBMCs. The CDR3 DNA follows: TGTGCCAGCAGTACGACAGGGGCGCCCAACTATGGCTACACCTTC. It yields the protein CASSTTGAPNYGYTF.